The TCR beta chain described here comes from a study of T cell changes during pregnancy in multiple sclerosis (dated by TCRdb to the late 2010s). With regard to the full study: The study examined how the T cell repertoire changed over the course of pregnancy in women with multiple sclerosis.

As regards this clone: The antigen it recognizes is unknown. The input lacks base qualities; no much larger clone sits a single base away.

Library method: the immunoSEQ multiplex PCR assay. Drawn from immuneACCESS, this table holds only the in-frame rearrangements with V and J called that TCRdb kept. Clones are partly lost; checked studies trace under half to an unresolved V gene and leave the rest unexplained. This sample has 60,000 to 70,000 clones in its table, and around 92% of those were observed once. The top ten clonotypes cover about 2% of the sample. Including cysteine and phenylalanine, the CDR3 has 16 amino acids. The sequence is cut down to CDR3 DNA, 48 bases in frame from base 1. The germline V and J ends show losses of 4 bases and 2 bases respectively, and no gene match explains 10 bases of the junction. Per the germline V gene, SGHTS is the CDR1 and YDEGEE is the CDR2.

This sequence was found in a female donor in good health, enrolled as a control in a pregnancy study. Sequencing used peripheral blood, obtained in the third trimester of pregnancy. The sequence links TRBV5-8 to TRBJ2-3; 7 bases in between match TRBD1. The CDR3 region: CASSPGQKLFTDTQYF. The nucleotide sequence is given as TGTGCCAGCAGCCCGGGACAGAAACTTTTCACAGATACGCAGTATTTT. The entire variable domain, with the stretches around the CDR3 drawn from the reference TRBV5-8 and TRBJ2-3 proteins, is EAGVTQSPTHLIKTRGQQATLRCSPISGHTSVYWYQQALGLGLQFLLWYDEGEERNRGNFPPRFSGRQFPNYSSELNVNALELEDSALYLCASSPGQKLFTDTQYFGPGTRLTVL.